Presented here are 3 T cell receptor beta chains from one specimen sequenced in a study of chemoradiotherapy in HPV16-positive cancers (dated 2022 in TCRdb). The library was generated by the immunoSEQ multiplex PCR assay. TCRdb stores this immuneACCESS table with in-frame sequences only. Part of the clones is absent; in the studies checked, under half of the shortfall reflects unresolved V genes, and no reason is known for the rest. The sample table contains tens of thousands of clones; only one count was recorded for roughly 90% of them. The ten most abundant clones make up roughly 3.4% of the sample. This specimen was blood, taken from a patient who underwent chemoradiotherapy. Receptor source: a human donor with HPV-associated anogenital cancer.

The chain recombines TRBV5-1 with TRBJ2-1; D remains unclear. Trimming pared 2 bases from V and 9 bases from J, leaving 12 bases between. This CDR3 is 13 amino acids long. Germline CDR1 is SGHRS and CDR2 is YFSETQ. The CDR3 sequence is CASSFTPLGEQFF. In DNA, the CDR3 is TGCGCCAGCAGCTTTACTCCCCTGGGTGAGCAGTTCTTC.

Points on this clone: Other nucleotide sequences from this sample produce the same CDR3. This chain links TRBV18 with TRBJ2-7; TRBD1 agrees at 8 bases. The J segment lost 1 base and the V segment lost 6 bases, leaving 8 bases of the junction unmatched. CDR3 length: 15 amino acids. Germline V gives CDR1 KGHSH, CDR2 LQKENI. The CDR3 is CASSQRTGTSYEQYF. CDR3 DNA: TGTGCCAGCTCCCAAAGGACAGGGACATCCTACGAGCAGTACTTC.

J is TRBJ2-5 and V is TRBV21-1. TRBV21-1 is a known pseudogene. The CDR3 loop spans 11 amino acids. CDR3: CASSNQETQYF. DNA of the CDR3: TGTGCCAGCAGCAACCAAGAGACCCAGTACTTC.